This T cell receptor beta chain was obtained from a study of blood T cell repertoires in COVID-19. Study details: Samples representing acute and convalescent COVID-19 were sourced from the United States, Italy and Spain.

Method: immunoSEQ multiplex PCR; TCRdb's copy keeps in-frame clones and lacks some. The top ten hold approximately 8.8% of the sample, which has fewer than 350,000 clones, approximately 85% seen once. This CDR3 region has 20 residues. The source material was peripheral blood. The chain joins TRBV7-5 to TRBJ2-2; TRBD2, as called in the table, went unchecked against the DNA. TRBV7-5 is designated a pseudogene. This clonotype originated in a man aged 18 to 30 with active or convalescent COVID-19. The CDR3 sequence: CARTSSSPGGGGPCPGELFF. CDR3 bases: TGTGCCAGAACCTCAAGTTCCCCCGGCGGCGGGGGACCATGTCCCGGGGAGCTGTTTTTT.